This entry features one T cell receptor (beta chain) sequence. This entry comes from a study of blood T cell repertoires in COVID-19. Per the study methods: Reference gene primers were amplified, and this amplification served to estimate nucleated cell counts. TCRdb's table, derived via immunoSEQ multiplex PCR, lists solely in-frame clones and lacks some. Clonal size and the V and J genes are those of that table, whereas D and trimming came from the DNA. The sample shows almost 50,000 clones, 68% of them seen only once. Deletions cut 1 base from V and 5 bases from J, with 5 bases between. From germline, CDR1 is SEHNR and CDR2 FQNEAQ (reference sequence). The CDR3 contains 12 residues.

The material sequenced was peripheral blood. V is TRBV7-9 and J is TRBJ1-1; D gene ambiguous. This sequence originates from a woman between 70 and 85 years old with acute or convalescent COVID-19. DNA for the CDR3: TGTGCCAGCAGCTTAGGAACAACTGAAGCTTTCTTT. Translation: CASSLGTTEAFF. The full variable domain, with the rest looked up from reference TRBV7-9 and TRBJ1-1, is DTGVSQNPRHKITKRGQNVTFRCDPISEHNRLYWYRQTLGQGPEFLTYFQNEAQLEKSRLLSDRFSAERPKGSFSTLEIQRTEQGDSAMYLCASSLGTTEAFFGQGTRLTVV.